The entry below describes one T cell receptor beta chain. Its antigen specificity is not known. Per-base qualities were not stored, and no clone one base away is much larger. These data come from a study of Graves' ophthalmopathy and Graves' hyperthyroidism (dated by TCRdb to the late 2010s). Regarding the study in general: Peripheral blood samples were taken at the time of initial diagnosis, before any treatment was given. The study used signatures of the TCR beta repertoire to tell Graves' ophthalmopathy apart from Graves' hyperthyroidism and to predict which patients would progress to ophthalmopathy. In total, 135 blood samples were TCR-sequenced: some 40 ophthalmopathy, some 75 hyperthyroidism and 17 hyperthyroidism-to-ophthalmopathy patients. To explore V-J signatures distinguishing ophthalmopathy from hyperthyroidism, a discovery set of 100 patients (43 ophthalmopathy, roughly 56 stable hyperthyroidism) was enrolled. An independent validation cohort comprised 18 hyperthyroidism patients and 15 to 17 patients who later progressed from hyperthyroidism to ophthalmopathy. In a handful of hyperthyroidism patients, the T-cell repertoires found in thyroid tissue were compared with those found in blood. Following sample collection, hyperthyroidism patients were given methimazole at a starting dose of 30 mg daily, and ophthalmopathy patients were given high-dose intravenous methylprednisolone. Broader findings and caveats from the paper: Ophthalmopathy was separated from stable hyperthyroidism by the 13-signature model with just under 90% sensitivity and roughly 82% specificity in cross-validation and with 80%/75% in the test set. Sample size was not statistically predetermined, and group allocation was not concealed from the investigators. In validation, the model predicted ophthalmopathy progression with 55% to 71% sensitivity and roughly 72% specificity; some 13 predicted patients were CT-confirmed with GO in a median of around 6 months. Most expanded thyroid clonotypes with a frequency above 0.001 also appeared in blood, which suggests that blood repertoires may reflect the immune response in the thyroid.

The CDR3 sequence holds 13 residues, the cysteine and phenylalanine included. The DNA shown is the 39-base CDR3, in frame from base 1. The V end gives up 5 bases and the J end 5 bases, leaving 4 bases in the junction not matched to a gene. Reading the germline V gene gives CDR1 ENHRY and CDR2 SYGVKD. For repertoire sequencing, TCR beta CDR3 regions were amplified from RNA transcripts. The first round of RT-PCR was done with HTBI primers and the Qiagen OneStep RT-PCR kit, and was followed by a second round of multiplex PCR, then size selection and purification. Libraries were sequenced paired-end with 100 bp reads on an Illumina HiSeq2000. From the authors' description of their analysis: SOAPnuke was used to process the reads, throwing out any read that had adapters, had uncalled bases, had a mean Phred below 15, or lacked an exact constant-primer or identifier match. COPE v1.2.5 was used to merge the high-quality paired reads. Each unique nucleotide sequence was defined as a clonotype, and clonotypes were aligned to IMGT TRB V, D and J references with MiTCR v1.1. The analysis was limited to V-J combinations with a frequency above 0.0001, which together covered 98% to 99.2% of repertoires. For each V-J combination, a TCR clonal expansion and chaos score was defined as the ratio of F50 clonal expansion to chaos observed in the TCRdist matrix. Welch's t-statistics and random forest were used to reduce the features to 13 V-J combinations, which were then used as input to a naive Bayes classifier. The Morisita-Horn index was used to measure how similar the thyroid and blood repertoires were. TCRdb reanalyzed the raw reads on its own, using fastp at Q25 for trimming and MiXCR for clone calling, and kept in-frame beta chains. Each entry is one CDR3 protein sequence, shown with its most common DNA and genes. These V and J calls rely on TCRdb rather than the paper's analysis. Here the sample has around 670,000 distinct CDR3 sequences; 40% occur a single time. In total, the top ten clones hold 40% to 55% of the sample.

Patients with ophthalmopathy had moderately to severely active disease, with a Clinical Activity Score of 3 or more, a NOSPECS grade of 4 or more, and a disease duration of less than 3 months. Patients were excluded if they had other autoimmune diseases, uncontrolled infections, pregnancy or lactation. Clinical symptoms, serum thyroxine, TRAb, thyroid ultrasound and orbital computed tomography were used for diagnosis. PBMCs were isolated from 7.5 to 10 ml of fresh peripheral blood by Ficoll-Paque density gradient centrifugation. Total RNA was extracted using Trizol reagent, and RNA quality was checked on an Agilent 2100 Bioanalyzer.

Recombination joined TRBV10-3 with TRBJ1-1, with TRBD1 matching 8 junction bases. The sequenced material came from peripheral blood. This TCR derives from an adult man with Graves' ophthalmopathy. The sequenced DNA is TGTGCCATCAGTCGGACAGGGCCAACTGAAGCTTTCTTT. Its protein is CAISRTGPTEAFF.